This TCR beta chain derives from a study of T cell repertoires in cytomegalovirus infection. Study-level information: The authors used CMV epitopes that were HLA-C-restricted (recently identified) and HLA-B-restricted (well studied). CMV infection together with matching HLA type was indicated by public TCR beta signatures.

In TCRdb, the reads were re-called with MiXCR into one record per CDR3 protein. The table includes hundreds of thousands of distinct CDR3 sequences, roughly 42% detected once. The CDR3 is 15 residues long. Germline V gives CDR1 SGHVS, CDR2 FNYEAQ. V shed 5 bases and J shed 0 bases, with 11 bases lying between them. This clonotype was counted only a few times. Antigen: not known. Study results and limitations: Dominating the ex vivo response were TCR beta clonotypes that were CMV-specific and HLA-C-restricted. Identification of carriers of CMV plus the relevant HLA was performed using cumulative public TCR beta family frequency.

J is TRBJ2-1 and V is TRBV7-6; TRBD2 is a possible D gene (5 bases). Sequencing used cultured PBMCs, obtained from culture after CMV antigen stimulation. This TCR was recovered from a human donor in good health (CMV status not recorded). Some clones in this sample may be carry-over from other donors' samples. CDR3 region: CASSVSGSSYNEQFF. The CDR3 DNA sequence: TGTGCCAGCAGCGTGAGCGGAAGCTCCTACAATGAGCAGTTCTTC.